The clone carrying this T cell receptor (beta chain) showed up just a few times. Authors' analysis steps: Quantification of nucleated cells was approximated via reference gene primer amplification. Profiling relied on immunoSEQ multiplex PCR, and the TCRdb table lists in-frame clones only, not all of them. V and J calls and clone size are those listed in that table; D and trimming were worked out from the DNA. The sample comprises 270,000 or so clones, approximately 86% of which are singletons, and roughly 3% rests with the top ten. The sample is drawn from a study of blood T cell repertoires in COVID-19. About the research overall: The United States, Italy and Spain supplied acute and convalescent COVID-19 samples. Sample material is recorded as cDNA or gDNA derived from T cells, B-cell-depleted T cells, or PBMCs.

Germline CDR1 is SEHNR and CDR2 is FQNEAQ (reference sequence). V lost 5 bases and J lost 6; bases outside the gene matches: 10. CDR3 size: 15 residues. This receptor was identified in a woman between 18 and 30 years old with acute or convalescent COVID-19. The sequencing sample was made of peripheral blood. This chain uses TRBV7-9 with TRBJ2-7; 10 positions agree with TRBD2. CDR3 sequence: CASSTRAGGIGEQYF. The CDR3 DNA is TGTGCCAGCAGCACCAGAGCGGGAGGGATCGGCGAGCAGTACTTC.